The 10 T cell receptor beta chains presented below share a single source sample, sequenced in a study of control samples from healthy donors and cancer patients (TCRdb year 2020). Library method: the immunoSEQ multiplex PCR assay. Not all clones reach the TCRdb copy of this immuneACCESS table, which keeps in-frame sequences only. Checked studies attribute under half of the gap to unresolved V genes and leave the rest unexplained. The sample contains about 40,000 clones, around 90% of them found a single time. In total, the top ten clones hold less than 4.5% of the sample. Sequencing used blood. Receptors originate from a woman between 50 and 59 years old in good health.

The chain is built from TRBV6-5 and TRBJ1-6, with a possible D match to TRBD1 (5 bases). Germline V gene lookup returns CDR1 MNHEY and CDR2 SVGAGI. The germline V and J ends were trimmed by 2 bases and 10 bases, with 18 bases remaining between them. There are 16 residues in the CDR3. The DNA for the CDR3 is TGTGCCAGCAGTTACAAGGGCCGACGGGGCGAGTCACCCCTCCACTTT. This gives the protein CASSYKGRRGESPLHF.

The chain has TRBV29-1 and TRBJ1-1; 7 nucleotides align to TRBD1. Germline V gene data show CDR1 as SQVTM and CDR2 as ANQGSEA. The CDR3 has 13 residues. V was pared by 7 bases and J by 3 bases, with 8 bases of the junction left unmatched. In nucleotides, the CDR3 is TGCAGCGCCCAGGGGGACGGGGACACTGAAGCTTTCTTT. Translation: CSAQGDGDTEAFF. Combining the CDR3 with reference TRBV29-1 and TRBJ1-1 gives the whole variable domain SAVISQKPSRDICQRGTSLTIQCQVDSQVTMMFWYRQQPGQSLTLIATANQGSEATYESGFVIDKFPISRPNLTFSTLTVSNMSPEDSSIYLCSAQGDGDTEAFFGQGTRLTVV.

This clone was observed a single time. The chain joins TRBV30 to TRBJ1-1; TRBD1 is a possible D gene (6 bases). This CDR3 spans 11 amino acids. The germline gives CDR1 GTSNPN, CDR2 SVGIG (reference sequence). Trimming left V 5 bases short and J 7 bases short, with 11 bases between. Here the CDR3 DNA reads TGTGCCTGGGCTCAGGGGAATGAAGCTTTCTTT. The encoded protein is CAWAQGNEAFF.

This clone appeared a single time. This chain uses TRBV7-6 with TRBJ1-4; D may be TRBD1 (5 bases). Trimming took off 3 bases at V and 7 bases at J, with 15 bases between the two ends. Germline V lookup: CDR1 SGHVS, CDR2 FNYEAQ. The CDR3 sequence is 15 residues long. The CDR3: CASSFAKGQGEKLFF. CDR3 coding DNA: TGTGCCAGCAGCTTCGCCAAGGGGCAGGGTGAAAAACTGTTTTTT.

This chain connects TRBV7-9 to TRBJ1-2; weak D call: TRBD1 (5 bases). V gave up 2 bases and J gave up 3 bases, with 10 bases separating them. This CDR3 has 14 residues. Looked up from germline, CDR1 is SEHNR and CDR2 is FQNEAQ (reference sequence). The DNA of the CDR3 is TGTGCCAGCAGCTTAATTGGGGGTGACTATGGCTACACCTTC. Translating it yields CASSLIGGDYGYTF. The full variable domain, its missing parts supplied by reference TRBV7-9 and TRBJ1-2, is DTGVSQNPRHKITKRGQNVTFRCDPISEHNRLYWYRQTLGQGPEFLTYFQNEAQLEKSRLLSDRFSAERPKGSFSTLEIQRTEQGDSAMYLCASSLIGGDYGYTFGSGTRLTVV.

In regard to this clone: An end of the junction does not agree with germline; a read error may underlie this. The CDR3 DNA is TGTGCCAGCAGCGTAGCGACAGGGGGCGGGAACACTGAAGCTTTCTTT. It specifies CASSVATGGGNTEAFF. J is TRBJ1-1 and V is TRBV7-2; 10 bases line up with TRBD1. The CDR3 runs 16 residues. Germline CDR1 and CDR2: SGHTA and FQGNSA.

CDR3 DNA sequence: TGTGCAGCCACCGAACCCCCTTTCAACGGCTACACCTTC. Its protein is CAATEPPFNGYTF. This chain connects TRBV6-5 to TRBJ1-2; the D is unclear. CDR3 size: 13 residues. In germline, CDR1 is MNHEY, CDR2 SVGAGI.

The chain couples TRBV18 to TRBJ1-2; D possibly corresponds to TRBD1 (5 bases). From germline, CDR1 is KGHSH and CDR2 LQKENI. This CDR3 has 14 residues. Between the trimmed V and J ends, which lost 2 bases and 4 bases, there was a span of 11 bases. CDR3 amino acids: CASSPGTEGYGYTF. The CDR3 DNA reads as TGTGCCAGCTCACCAGGGACGGAAGGCTATGGCTACACCTTC.

The chain employs TRBV6-1 and TRBJ1-2, with no clear D. This CDR3 is 14 amino acids long. Germline V gene sequence: CDR1 MNHNS, CDR2 SASEGT. V lost 0 bases and J lost 4, with 9 bases in between. The CDR3 loop reads CASSEALQFYGYTF. The CDR3, as DNA: TGTGCCAGCAGTGAAGCGCTTCAGTTCTATGGCTACACCTTC.

V is TRBV18 and J is TRBJ2-7; 10 bases are shared with TRBD1. The junction had 2 bases not matched to a gene; V was cut back by 3 bases and J by 6 bases. CDR3 length: 13 residues. In germline, CDR1 is KGHSH, CDR2 LQKENI. CDR3 region: CASSPGQGGEQYF. For the CDR3, the DNA is TGTGCCAGCTCACCCGGACAGGGGGGCGAGCAGTACTTC. Full variable domain (outside the CDR3, taken from reference TRBV18 and TRBJ2-7): NAGVMQNPRHLVRRRGQEARLRCSPMKGHSHVYWYRQLPEEGLKFMVYLQKENIIDESGMPKERFSAEFPKEGPSILRIQQVVRGDSAAYFCASSPGQGGEQYFGPGTRLTVT.